Presented here are 7 T cell receptor beta chains from one specimen sequenced in a study of T cell responses to AZD1222 COVID-19 vaccine. Data came from immunoSEQ multiplex PCR; TCRdb stores just in-frame clones and leaves some out. This repertoire shows fewer than 85,000 clones, roughly 90% found once; its top ten account for more than 4%. The material was peripheral blood, obtained on day 0 of AZD1222 vaccination. The source of these receptors is an adult in good health.

The chain recombines TRBV3-1 (or the pseudogene TRBV3-2) with TRBJ1-2; D perhaps matches TRBD1 (6 bases). Trimming took 1 base from V and 5 from J, leaving 14 bases between them. The V gene's germline CDR1 is LGHDT and CDR2 YNNKEL (reference sequence). The CDR3 loop spans 15 amino acids. CDR3 nucleotide sequence: TGTGCCAGCAGCCAAGTCACAGGGATCCTATATGGCTACACCTTC. Amino acids: CASSQVTGILYGYTF.

In this sample, this clone turned up once. The chain employs TRBV19 and TRBJ1-5; 8 bases line up with TRBD1. Germline trimming cut 3 bases from V and 7 bases from J; bases unmatched to any gene: 8. The CDR3 runs 15 residues. Germline CDR1 reads LNHDA; CDR2 reads SQIVND (reference sequence). CDR3 coding DNA: TGTGCCAGTAGTATGGACAGGGCAATGGGCCAGCCCCAGCATTTT. Residues: CASSMDRAMGQPQHF.

The chain employs TRBV9 and TRBJ1-6; D not certain. Germline assignment: CDR1 SGDLS and CDR2 YYNGEE. With 0 bases removed from V and 8 bases from J, the gap between germline ends came to 6 bases. The CDR3 has 13 residues. The CDR3 bases are TGTGCCAGCAGCGTAGACGGGGATTCACCCCTCCACTTT. Its translation is CASSVDGDSPLHF. Combining the CDR3 with reference TRBV9 and TRBJ1-6 gives the whole variable domain DSGVTQTPKHLITATGQRVTLRCSPRSGDLSVYWYQQSLDQGLQFLIQYYNGEERAKGNILERFSAQQFPDLHSELNLSSLELGDSALYFCASSVDGDSPLHFGNGTRLTVT.

The rearrangement links TRBV5-5 to TRBJ2-2, with unresolved D. Germline lookup yields CDR1 SGHKS and CDR2 YYEKEE (reference sequence). V lost 0 bases and J 4 bases, leaving 7 bases between the germline ends. The CDR3 runs to 14 residues. CDR3 loop: CASSLEGSTGELFF. The CDR3 nucleotides read TGTGCCAGCAGCTTGGAGGGCAGCACCGGGGAGCTGTTTTTT.

V usage is TRBV5-1 and J usage is TRBJ2-1; the D is unclear. The CDR3 contains 14 residues. Germline V CDR1 and CDR2: SGHRS, YFSETQ. V lost 2 bases to trimming and J lost 0 bases, with 6 bases between them. The CDR3 DNA sequence: TGCGCCAGCAGCTTTAGAAGCTCCTACAATGAGCAGTTCTTC. It encodes CASSFRSSYNEQFF.

V and J are TRBV12-3 or TRBV12-4 and TRBJ1-1; the D is unclear. V shed 1 base and J shed 6 bases, with 3 bases lying between them. This CDR3 region has 11 residues. CDR3 in DNA: TGTGCCAGCAGTTTAGTCCCTGAAGCTTTCTTT. Translation: CASSLVPEAFF.

This rearrangement joins TRBV3-1 (or the pseudogene TRBV3-2) to TRBJ2-3, with 9 bases lining up with TRBD2. The CDR3 is made up of 16 amino acids. The germline CDR1 and CDR2 sequences are LGHDT and YNNKEL (reference sequence). The trim removed 4 bases at V and 4 bases at J, leaving 9 bases unmatched. In nucleotides, the CDR3 is TGTGCCAGCAGCCGAGAAGCGGGGGGCGAGGCAGATACGCAGTATTTT. Translation gives CASSREAGGEADTQYF.